This T cell receptor (beta chain) came from a study of vaccination and CD4 T cells after COVID-19. Overall study: Participants were given two doses of BNT162b2 or mRNA-1273 vaccine. The post-COVID sampling time was a median about 95 days after diagnosis, ranging from 35 to 161. Overlapping spike peptides of SARS-CoV-2, HCoV-NL63, HCoV-OC43 and HCoV-229E were used, and cells were stimulated with them. Points from the study as a whole: Convalescent patients displayed a median roughly 90% of reactive clones emerging only post-vaccination.

The Oncomine TCR Beta short-read assay generated sequence data from the DNA of cultured CD4+ T cells. Each CDR3 protein is one row after TCRdb ran MiXCR on the PCR reads. The sample shows under 11,000 distinct CDR3 sequences, about 40% of them seen only once. Sample treatment: approximately 11-day PBMC culture with coronavirus spike peptide pools or control peptides (ViraFEST assay). Comments on this clonotype: Antigen specificity is unknown.

The CDR3 is 16 amino acids. After removal of 5 bases from V and 4 bases from J, the junction contained 12 bases not matched to a gene. CDR1 and CDR2 from the germline V gene are MNHEY and SMNVEV (reference sequence). The chain carries TRBV27 and TRBJ2-7; 9 nucleotides align to TRBD1. The sequenced sample was CD4+ T cells from blood, cultured in vitro. The receptor was derived from a human donor who had recovered from COVID-19. The CDR3 coding sequence is TGTGCCAGCAGTCTACTACCTCCGGGACAGGGTTACGAGCAGTACTTC. This codes for CASSLLPPGQGYEQYF.